This TCR beta chain was identified during a study of cytomegalovirus exposure and HLA in healthy donors. General study points: An analysis done earlier found most TCR beta V segments productive about 87% or about 30% of the time.

Donors sampled were nominally healthy, though unrecorded immune exposures were likely. Points on this clone: The target antigen is unknown.

PCR employed 60 Vbeta and 13 Jbeta primers. Profiled with immunoSEQ multiplex PCR; TCRdb holds only in-frame clones, not every one. Among about 150,000 clones listed, over 75% were seen once. In germline, CDR1 is SNHLY, CDR2 FYNNEI. The CDR3 totals 17 residues. V lost 0 bases, J lost 2 bases, and 17 bases lay in between. The V gene is TRBV2, the J gene TRBJ2-7, with a weak D call TRBD1 (5 bases). The sequence was collected from a woman between 40 and 55 years old in good health and CMV-seropositive. Source material: PBMCs. The CDR3 spells CASSEAAQGSGPYEQYF. In DNA, the CDR3 is TGTGCCAGCAGTGAAGCGGCACAAGGCTCAGGGCCCTACGAGCAGTACTTC.